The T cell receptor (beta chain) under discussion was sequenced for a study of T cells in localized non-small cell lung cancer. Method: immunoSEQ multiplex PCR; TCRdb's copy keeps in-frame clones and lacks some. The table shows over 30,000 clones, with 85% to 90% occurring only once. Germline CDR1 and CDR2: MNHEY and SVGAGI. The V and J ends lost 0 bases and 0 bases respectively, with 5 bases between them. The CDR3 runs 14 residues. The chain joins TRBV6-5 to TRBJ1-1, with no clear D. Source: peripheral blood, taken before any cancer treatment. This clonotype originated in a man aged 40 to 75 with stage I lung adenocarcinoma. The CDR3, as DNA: TGTGCCAGCAGTTACTCTCCAGTGAACACTGAAGCTTTCTTT. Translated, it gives CASSYSPVNTEAFF.